The clone carrying this T cell receptor (beta chain) was picked up many times. The data were obtained in a study of OX40 agonist ivuxolimab in advanced cancers. Study information: Each dose-escalation patient presented with hepatocellular carcinoma, melanoma, renal cell or head and neck cancer.

Sequenced by immunoSEQ multiplex PCR; TCRdb stores in-frame clones only, minus some. This sample has tens of thousands of clones; over 80% occur once, and the top ten carry 9.5% to 15%. The CDR3 consists of 14 residues. Germline CDR1 reads MDHEN; CDR2 reads SYDVKM. V lost 7 bases, J lost 2 bases, and 14 bases lay in between. This specimen was CD4+ or CD8+ T cells sorted from blood, taken in a trial of the OX40 agonist ivuxolimab. J is TRBJ1-2 and V is TRBV28; no clear D. This clonotype was sampled from an adult with an advanced solid tumor such as melanoma, head and neck, liver or kidney cancer. The CDR3 nucleotides read TGTGCCAGCACCCCCTCGGACGGGAACTATGGCTACACCTTC. It translates to CASTPSDGNYGYTF.